The 25 T cell receptor beta chains in this list originate from one sample, sequenced in a study of spatial heterogeneity in lung cancer. Stated time point: sample taken at primary tumor resection. MiXCR, applied by TCRdb to the 5' RACE reads, yields one record per CDR3 protein. This table holds some 39,000 distinct CDR3 sequences, about 6.5% found once. The sample here was PBMCs, taken at surgery. These receptors originate from a female donor with early-stage non-small cell lung cancer.

The table lists this clonotype with many counts. The chain uses TRBV28 and TRBJ1-5; possibly TRBD1 for D (6 bases). The V end lost 1 base, the J end lost 0 bases, and 25 bases lay between the germline ends. CDR3 length equals 21 residues. CDR1 is MDHEN, CDR2 SYDVKM, per germline. The CDR3 nucleotides read TGTGCCAGCAGTTTATCGGGGGTTAGCAGGGGTCAGGCCGATAGCAATCAGCCCCAGCATTTT. Protein: CASSLSGVSRGQADSNQPQHF.

As regards this clonotype: A junction boundary mismatches the germline segment, possibly from a read error. The chain carries TRBV10-2 and TRBJ2-2; tentatively, D is TRBD1 (6 bases). Germline loops: CDR1 WSHSY, CDR2 SAAADI. The CDR3 covers 15 residues. The CDR3 nucleotides are TGCGCCAGCAGTGACGGGGACATCTTCACCGGAGAGCTGTTTTTT. Its protein is CASSDGDIFTGELFF.

The V gene is TRBV23-1, the J gene TRBJ2-5, with 13 bases aligning to TRBD2. TRBV23-1 is assigned to the ORF class and has an uncertain function. This CDR3 has 21 amino acids. The V segment lost 0 bases and the J segment 0 bases; nucleotides outside the gene matches: 13. The CDR3 spells CASSQSTRTSGGGGNQETQYF. The CDR3 DNA is TGCGCCAGCAGTCAATCGACCCGGACTAGCGGGGGAGGGGGTAACCAAGAGACCCAGTACTTC.

This clonotype has more than one count but fewer than ten. This chain connects TRBV18 to TRBJ1-1; D perhaps matches TRBD1 (6 bases). Germline V lookup: CDR1 KGHSH, CDR2 LQKENI. The CDR3 runs 16 residues. Deletions cut 2 bases from V and 2 bases from J, with 15 bases between. The CDR3 region has the DNA TGTGCCAGCTCACCAATTATCGGAGGGACAAACACTGAAGCTTTCTTT. Translating it yields CASSPIIGGTNTEAFF.

This clonotype was counted between two and nine times. J is TRBJ2-1 and V is TRBV6-2 or TRBV6-3, with D perhaps TRBD1 (6 bases). The V gene's germline CDR1 is MNHEY and CDR2 SVGEGT. The CDR3 runs to 13 residues. Trimming cost V 7 bases and J 3 bases, with 10 bases left between them. The CDR3 loop reads CASMDSNYNEQFF. The CDR3 DNA sequence: TGTGCCAGCATGGACAGTAACTACAATGAGCAGTTCTTC.

The rearrangement links TRBV7-2 to TRBJ1-5; D unclear. V gave up 5 bases and J gave up 2 bases, with 13 bases separating them. Germline lookup yields CDR1 SGHTA and CDR2 FQGNSA. The CDR3 contains 15 residues. Here the CDR3 DNA reads TGTGCCAGCAGCAGCGCAGGAGGCGGCAATCAGCCCCAGCATTTT. It encodes CASSSAGGGNQPQHF.

The sample holds a few counts of this clonotype. The chain carries TRBV2 and TRBJ2-1, with D hard to call. The CDR3 length is 15 residues. Germline CDR1 and CDR2: SNHLY and FYNNEI. V was cut by 4 bases and J by 0 bases, with 10 bases left in between. Here the CDR3 reads CASSVGLSSYNEQFF. The CDR3 nucleotides read TGTGCCAGCAGTGTGGGCCTGAGCTCCTACAATGAGCAGTTCTTC.

This clonotype was counted between two and nine times. This chain links TRBV6-1 with TRBJ2-7; 9 bases agree with TRBD1. The J segment lost 1 base and the V segment lost 5 bases, leaving 12 bases of the junction unmatched. Germline CDR1 and CDR2: MNHNS and SASEGT. CDR3 length equals 17 residues. The CDR3: CASSTGTGHLYSYEQYF. CDR3 coding DNA: TGTGCCAGCAGTACCGGGACAGGGCACCTTTATTCCTACGAGCAGTACTTC.

This clonotype has ten or more counts. This rearrangement joins TRBV2 to TRBJ1-6; D unresolved. Germline V gene data show CDR1 as SNHLY and CDR2 as FYNNEI. CDR3 length: 12 amino acids. V was shortened by 4 bases and J by 11 bases, with 9 bases between the two germline ends. CDR3 sequence: CASSGITTPLHF. CDR3 coding DNA: TGTGCCAGCAGTGGCATAACTACACCCCTCCACTTT.

In its sample, this clonotype was seen a few times. This sequence joins TRBV30 and TRBJ1-1; D is ambiguous. Germline V gene data show CDR1 as GTSNPN and CDR2 as SVGIG (reference sequence). Between the trimmed V and J ends, which lost 5 bases and 1 base, there was a span of 5 bases. The CDR3 length is 11 residues. The CDR3 nucleotides read TGTGCCTGGGGTACGAACACTGAAGCTTTCTTT. Encoded protein: CAWGTNTEAFF. The entire variable domain, with the rest obtained from reference TRBV30 and TRBJ1-1, is as follows: SQTIHQWPATLVQPVGSPLSLECTVEGTSNPNLYWYRQAAGRGLQLLFYSVGIGQISSEVPQNLSASRPQDRQFILSSKKLLLSDSGFYLCAWGTNTEAFFGQGTRLTVV.

The J gene is TRBJ2-3, the V gene TRBV20-1; tentatively, D is TRBD2 (5 bases). Trimming stripped 2 bases from V and 6 bases from J, with 6 bases between. There are 11 residues in the CDR3. From germline, CDR1 is DFQATT and CDR2 SNEGSKA (reference sequence). The CDR3 nucleotides are TGCAGTGCTAGATTAGCGGATACGCAGTATTTT. Protein sequence: CSARLADTQYF.

This clonotype came up many times. The chain combines TRBV28 with TRBJ2-3; 14 nucleotides agree with TRBD2. This CDR3 region has 14 residues. Germline-derived CDR1 and CDR2 are MDHEN and SYDVKM. V gave up 6 bases and J gave up 9 bases; unmatched junction bases: 5. CDR3 nucleotide sequence: TGTGCCAGCAGGACTAGCGGGGGGGCCCGCACGCAGTATTTT. Amino acids: CASRTSGGARTQYF.

This clonotype was seen a few times. The V gene is TRBV7-2, the J gene TRBJ2-3; TRBD2 matches at 7 bases. CDR3 length: 15 residues. The V and J ends lost 3 bases and 0 bases, in that order; junction bases with no gene match: 3. CDR1 SGHTA and CDR2 FQGNSA come from the germline V gene. CDR3 sequence reads: CASSFGLGSTDTQYF. CDR3 nucleotides: TGTGCCAGCAGCTTTGGACTAGGGAGCACAGATACGCAGTATTTT.

Many counts were recorded for this clonotype. The V gene is TRBV19, the J gene TRBJ2-6; D is uncertain. The CDR3 has 15 residues. V lost 8 bases to trimming and J lost 0 bases, with 11 bases between them. The germline V gene has CDR1 LNHDA and CDR2 SQIVND (reference sequence). The CDR3 is CASALFYSGANVLTF. The DNA of the CDR3 is TGTGCCAGTGCCCTATTTTACTCTGGGGCCAACGTCCTGACTTTC. Based on the CDR3 plus reference TRBV19 and TRBJ2-6, the full variable domain is DGGITQSPKYLFRKEGQNVTLSCEQNLNHDAMYWYRQDPGQGLRLIYYSQIVNDFQKGDIAEGYSVSREKKESFPLTVTSAQKNPTAFYLCASALFYSGANVLTFGAGSRLTVL.

The chain recombines TRBV4-1 with TRBJ2-5, with D hard to call. The germline gives CDR1 MGHRA, CDR2 YSYEKL. V was clipped by 1 base and J by 3 bases, with 18 bases between them. The CDR3 is made up of 17 amino acids. The CDR3 nucleotides read TGCGCCAGCAGCCAAGGGGCCCTTGGCGAGCGCAAAGAGACCCAGTACTTC. Residues: CASSQGALGERKETQYF.

This chain joins TRBV5-4 and TRBJ2-7, with 8 bases lining up with TRBD1. CDR1 is SGHNT and CDR2 is YYREEE in the germline V gene (reference sequence). V lost 5 bases and J lost 5; bases outside the gene matches: 15. CDR3 size: 16 residues. The CDR3 protein is CASSASQGAVRHEQYF. The CDR3 nucleotides are TGTGCCAGCAGTGCCTCTCAGGGGGCGGTCCGGCACGAGCAGTACTTC.

The chain joins TRBV12-3 or TRBV12-4 to TRBJ1-2; no firm D call. The CDR3 has 14 amino acids. Between the trimmed V and J ends, which lost 3 bases and 2 bases, there was a span of 10 bases. The CDR3 loop reads CASSFWGGNYGYTF. In DNA form, the CDR3 reads TGTGCCAGCAGTTTTTGGGGAGGAAACTATGGCTACACCTTC.

Many counts were recorded for this clonotype. The genes are TRBV23-1 and TRBJ2-2; D not resolved. TRBV23-1 is reported as an ORF; its role is uncertain. The CDR3 loop spans 13 amino acids. V lost 3 bases, J lost 4 bases, and 6 bases lay in between. The CDR3 sequence is CASSQRSTGELFF. CDR3 in DNA: TGCGCCAGCAGTCAGAGGAGCACCGGGGAGCTGTTTTTT.

This clonotype showed up just a few times. CDR3 region: CASSGGQGNQPQHF. Written as DNA, the CDR3 is TGTGCCAGCAGTGGGGGACAGGGTAATCAGCCCCAGCATTTT. The J gene is TRBJ1-5, the V gene TRBV2; 9 bases fit TRBD1. In germline, CDR1 is SNHLY, CDR2 FYNNEI. The CDR3 sequence is 14 residues long. With 4 bases clipped from V and 4 bases from J, the junction kept 2 bases outside the gene matches.

This rearrangement joins TRBV6-6 to TRBJ2-7; 8 nucleotides match TRBD2. This CDR3 contains 15 residues. Germline values: CDR1 MNHNY, CDR2 SVGAGI (reference sequence). The J segment lost 2 bases and the V segment lost 0 bases, leaving 3 bases of the junction unmatched. CDR3 amino acids: CASSYSGGGPYEQYF. The CDR3 coding sequence is TGTGCCAGCAGTTACTCGGGCGGGGGGCCCTACGAGCAGTACTTC.

This clonotype has more than one count but fewer than ten. The V call is TRBV7-9, the J call TRBJ2-5; D gene ambiguous. The V gene lost 5 bases and the J gene lost 5 bases, with 9 bases spanning the gap. The length of the CDR3 is 12 residues. Germline assignment: CDR1 SEHNR and CDR2 FQNEAQ (reference sequence). The CDR3 DNA reads TGTGCCAGCAGCCCGCAGGCGGAGACCCAGTACTTC. It specifies CASSPQAETQYF.

This clonotype appeared many times. The chain has TRBV5-1 and TRBJ1-1, with D hard to call. V dropped 0 bases and J dropped 4 bases, with 4 bases sitting between them. Germline CDR1 reads SGHRS; CDR2 reads YFSETQ. The CDR3 is 12 residues long. DNA for the CDR3: TGCGCCAGCAGCTTGGGTAGCACTGAAGCTTTCTTT. Amino acid sequence: CASSLGSTEAFF.

There are many counts of this clonotype. V usage is TRBV5-4 and J usage is TRBJ2-5, with D possibly TRBD1 on 6 matching bases. The CDR3 sequence is 14 residues long. Trimming stripped 0 bases from V and 4 bases from J, with 10 bases between. Germline CDR1 is SGHNT and CDR2 is YYREEE (reference sequence). For the CDR3, the DNA is TGTGCCAGCAGCTTGGTACAGGGTGGAGAGACCCAGTACTTC. Translating it yields CASSLVQGGETQYF. The whole variable domain, filled in from reference TRBV5-4 and TRBJ2-5, reads ETGVTQSPTHLIKTRGQQVTLRCSSQSGHNTVSWYQQALGQGPQFIFQYYREEENGRGNFPPRFSGLQFPNYSSELNVNALELDDSALYLCASSLVQGGETQYFGPGTRLLVL.

This clonotype was recorded only once. A much larger clone lies one base from this, so it may be a read error. This chain joins TRBV5-1 and TRBJ2-4; D may match TRBD1 or TRBD2 (5 bases each). The V and J ends lost 7 bases and 7 bases respectively, with 21 bases between them. Germline-derived CDR1 and CDR2 are SGHRS and YFSETQ. The CDR3 length is 15 residues. As DNA, the CDR3 is TGCGCCAGCCAAAGCCGGACCGGGACGGAGAACATTCAGTACTTC. Translation gives CASQSRTGTENIQYF.

This clonotype showed up just a few times. The genes are TRBV24-1 and TRBJ2-1; no clear D gene. This CDR3 is 12 amino acids long. Germline V gene lookup returns CDR1 KGHDR and CDR2 SFDVKD. V lost 1 base, J lost 7 bases, and 4 bases lay in between. Here the CDR3 reads CATSDFKNEQFF. The CDR3 nucleotides read TGTGCCACCAGTGATTTCAAGAATGAGCAGTTCTTC.